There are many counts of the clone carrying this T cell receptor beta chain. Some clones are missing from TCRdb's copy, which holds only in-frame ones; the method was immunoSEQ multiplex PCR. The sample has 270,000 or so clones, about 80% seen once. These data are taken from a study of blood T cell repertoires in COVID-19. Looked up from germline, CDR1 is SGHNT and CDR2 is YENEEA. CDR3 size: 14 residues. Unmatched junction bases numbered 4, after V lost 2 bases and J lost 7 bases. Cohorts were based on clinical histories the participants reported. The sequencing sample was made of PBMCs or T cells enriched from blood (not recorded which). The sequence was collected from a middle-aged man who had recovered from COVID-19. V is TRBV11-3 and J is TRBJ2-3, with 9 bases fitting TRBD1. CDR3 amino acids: CASSLRQGVNTQYF. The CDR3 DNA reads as TGTGCCAGCAGCTTAAGACAGGGGGTTAATACGCAGTATTTT.